One and the same sample provided the 15 T cell receptor beta chains below, sequenced in a study of blood T cell repertoires in COVID-19. Clones were sequenced by immunoSEQ multiplex PCR, and TCRdb holds only the in-frame ones, with some missing. Of some 260,000 clones listed, around 89% are singletons. Sequencing input: peripheral blood. These receptors were obtained from a woman aged 40 to 49 who had recovered from COVID-19.

The V gene is TRBV29-1, the J gene TRBJ1-5, with D possibly TRBD1 on 6 matching bases. The CDR3 is 13 residues long. Deletions cut 4 bases from V and 3 bases from J, with 10 bases between. Looked up from germline, CDR1 is SQVTM and CDR2 is ANQGSEA. For the CDR3, the DNA is TGCAGCGTTGGCAGGGGAGCCAATCAGCCCCAGCATTTT. Its protein product is CSVGRGANQPQHF.

CDR3 DNA: TGTGCCAGCAGCCTCGGGGGGTTCCCTGAAGCTTTCTTT. Translating it yields CASSLGGFPEAFF. The chain couples TRBV6-2 or TRBV6-3 to TRBJ1-1, with D maybe TRBD1 (5 bases). Per the germline V gene, CDR1 is MNHEY and CDR2 is SVGEGT. This CDR3 spans 13 amino acids. V lost 6 bases to trimming and J lost 6 bases, with 14 bases between them.

The chain couples TRBV6-1 to TRBJ1-3; TRBD1 is a possible D gene (5 bases). Trimming took off 1 base at V and 2 bases at J, with 9 bases between the two ends. CDR3 length: 15 amino acids. Looked up from germline, CDR1 is MNHNS and CDR2 is SASEGT. The CDR3 here is CASSEGSRAGNTIYF. DNA of the CDR3: TGTGCCAGCAGTGAAGGGTCCAGGGCTGGAAACACCATATATTTT.

This chain links TRBV9 with TRBJ2-7, with TRBD2 as a possible D gene (6 bases). V was pared by 4 bases and J by 2 bases, with 13 bases between. The CDR3 has 14 residues. Per germline, CDR1 SGDLS and CDR2 YYNGEE. CDR3: CASSTQRVTYEQYF. For the CDR3, the DNA is TGTGCCAGCAGCACCCAGCGGGTTACCTACGAGCAGTACTTC.

This chain connects TRBV9 to TRBJ1-1; D ambiguous. Trimming stripped 3 bases from V and 0 bases from J, with 15 bases between. This CDR3 is 16 amino acids long. CDR1 SGDLS and CDR2 YYNGEE come from the germline V gene. The CDR3 spells CASSDRPTAMNTEAFF. The CDR3 DNA reads TGTGCCAGCAGCGACCGCCCAACAGCCATGAACACTGAAGCTTTCTTT.

V and J are TRBV27 and TRBJ2-1; 7 bases are a match to TRBD2. J gave up 7 bases and V 8 bases, and 14 bases lay outside the gene matches. This CDR3 contains 15 residues. Germline V gene data show CDR1 as MNHEY and CDR2 as SMNVEV (reference sequence). The DNA of the CDR3 is TGTGCCAGCGCCCCCGGGCCGGGGAGGGGAAATGAGCAGTTCTTC. Protein: CASAPGPGRGNEQFF.

The chain recombines TRBV5-4 with TRBJ2-5; 12 nucleotides match TRBD2. Looked up from germline, CDR1 is SGHNT and CDR2 is YYREEE (reference sequence). CDR3 length equals 16 residues. V lost 4 bases, J lost 5 bases, and 9 bases stayed unmatched. The CDR3 DNA follows: TGTGCCAGCAGCCTGCGGACTAGCGGGACAGGGGAGACCCAGTACTTC. The encoded protein is CASSLRTSGTGETQYF.

The rearrangement links TRBV7-8 to TRBJ2-5, with TRBD1 matching 8 bases. The CDR3 contains 16 residues. Germline trimming cut 8 bases from V and 2 bases from J; bases unmatched to any gene: 13. Germline lookup yields CDR1 SGHVS and CDR2 FQNEAQ. The CDR3 region is CASANSRGRRQETQYF. For the CDR3, the DNA is TGTGCCAGCGCCAACTCCAGGGGGCGCCGGCAAGAGACCCAGTACTTC.

V is TRBV5-1 and J is TRBJ1-2, with D tentatively TRBD1 (5 bases). The V end lost 0 bases, the J end lost 8 bases, and 26 bases lay between the germline ends. The CDR3 length is 18 residues. The germline V gene encodes CDR1 SGHRS and CDR2 YFSETQ. The CDR3 protein is CASSLARGSVGLMFGYTF. CDR3 coding DNA: TGCGCCAGCAGCTTGGCTCGGGGGTCTGTGGGGCTTATGTTCGGCTACACCTTC.

This chain joins TRBV5-4 and TRBJ2-3, with D perhaps matching TRBD2 (5 bases). This CDR3 has 15 residues. With 6 bases removed from V and 6 bases from J, the gap between germline ends came to 20 bases. CDR1 is SGHNT, CDR2 YYREEE, per germline (reference sequence). The CDR3 DNA reads TGTGCCAGCATCCCCAGTCCTAGCCCAAGGGATACGCAGTATTTT. Translating gives CASIPSPSPRDTQYF.

The chain carries TRBV9 and TRBJ1-5, with D uncertain. Trimming pared 0 bases from V and 0 bases from J, leaving 10 bases between. The CDR3 sequence is 16 residues long. Germline CDR1 is SGDLS and CDR2 is YYNGEE. The CDR3: CASSVEPRNSNQPQHF. CDR3 bases: TGTGCCAGCAGCGTAGAACCCAGGAATAGCAATCAGCCCCAGCATTTT.

As for this clone: Germline and junction disagree at one end, which may indicate a read error. The chain recombines TRBV4-1 with TRBJ2-5; D possibly corresponds to TRBD2 (6 bases). The CDR3 length is 15 residues. The V gene's germline CDR1 is MGHRA and CDR2 YSYEKL. CDR3 protein: CASSQGWGGQETQYF. DNA for the CDR3: TGCGCCAGCAGTCAAGGGTGGGGAGGCCAAGAGACCCAGTACTTC.

The chain combines TRBV11-2 with TRBJ2-1; 8 nucleotides line up with TRBD2. Germline lookup yields CDR1 SGHAT and CDR2 FQNNGV. The length of the CDR3 is 14 residues. V gave up 3 bases and J gave up 8 bases; unmatched junction bases: 6. This CDR3 reads CASSFSRGGYEQFF. As DNA, the CDR3 is TGTGCCAGCAGCTTCTCTCGGGGGGGTTATGAGCAGTTCTTC.

CDR3 sequence (DNA): TGCGCCAGCAGCTTGCCTGAACCTATCTCCTACGAGCAGTACTTC. Translating gives CASSLPEPISYEQYF. The rearrangement joins TRBV5-1 to TRBJ2-7; D unclear. V was clipped by 1 base and J by 0 bases, with 11 bases between them. This CDR3 region has 15 residues. Germline CDR1 and CDR2: SGHRS and YFSETQ.

The chain couples TRBV4-1 to TRBJ2-5; 7 bases line up with TRBD2. This CDR3 spans 16 amino acids. Germline values: CDR1 MGHRA, CDR2 YSYEKL. The junction had 9 bases not matched to a gene; V was cut back by 1 base and J by 4 bases. The CDR3 spells CASSQGGGPRRETQYF. CDR3 coding DNA: TGCGCCAGCAGCCAAGGGGGAGGGCCTAGGAGAGAGACCCAGTACTTC.